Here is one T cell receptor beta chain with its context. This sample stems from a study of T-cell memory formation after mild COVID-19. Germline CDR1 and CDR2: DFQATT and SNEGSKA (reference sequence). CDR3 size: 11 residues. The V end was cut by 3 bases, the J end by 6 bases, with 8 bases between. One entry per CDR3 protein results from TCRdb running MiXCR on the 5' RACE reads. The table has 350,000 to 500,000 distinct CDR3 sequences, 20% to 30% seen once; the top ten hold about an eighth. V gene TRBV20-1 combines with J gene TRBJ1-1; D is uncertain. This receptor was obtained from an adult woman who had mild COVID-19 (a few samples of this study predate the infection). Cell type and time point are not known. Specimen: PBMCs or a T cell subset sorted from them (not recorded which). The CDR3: CSASGRSEAFF. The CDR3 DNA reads TGCAGTGCTAGTGGGAGGTCTGAAGCTTTCTTT.